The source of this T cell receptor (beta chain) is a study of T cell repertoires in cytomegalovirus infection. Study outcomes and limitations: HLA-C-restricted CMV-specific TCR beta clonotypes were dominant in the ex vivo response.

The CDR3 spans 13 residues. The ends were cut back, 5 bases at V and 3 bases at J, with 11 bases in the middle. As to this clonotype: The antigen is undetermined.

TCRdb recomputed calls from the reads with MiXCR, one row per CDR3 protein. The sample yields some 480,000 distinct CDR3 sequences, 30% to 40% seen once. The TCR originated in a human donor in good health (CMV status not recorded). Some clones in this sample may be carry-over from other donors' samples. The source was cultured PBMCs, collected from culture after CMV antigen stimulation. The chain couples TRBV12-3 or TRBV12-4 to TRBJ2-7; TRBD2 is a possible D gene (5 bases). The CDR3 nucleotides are TGTGCCAGCAGTGTGGACTTTGACTACGAGCAGTACTTC. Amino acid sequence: CASSVDFDYEQYF.